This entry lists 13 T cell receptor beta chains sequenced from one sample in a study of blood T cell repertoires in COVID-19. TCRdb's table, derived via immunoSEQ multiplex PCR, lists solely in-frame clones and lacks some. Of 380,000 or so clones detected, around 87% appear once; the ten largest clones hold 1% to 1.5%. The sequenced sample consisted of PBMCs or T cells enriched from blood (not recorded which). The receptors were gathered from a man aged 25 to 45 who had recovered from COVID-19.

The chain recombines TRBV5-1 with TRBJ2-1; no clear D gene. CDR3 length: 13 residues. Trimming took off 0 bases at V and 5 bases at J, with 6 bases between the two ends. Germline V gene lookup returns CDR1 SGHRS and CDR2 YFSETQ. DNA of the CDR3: TGCGCCAGCAGCTTGGGTTTAGACAATGAGCAGTTCTTC. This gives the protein CASSLGLDNEQFF.

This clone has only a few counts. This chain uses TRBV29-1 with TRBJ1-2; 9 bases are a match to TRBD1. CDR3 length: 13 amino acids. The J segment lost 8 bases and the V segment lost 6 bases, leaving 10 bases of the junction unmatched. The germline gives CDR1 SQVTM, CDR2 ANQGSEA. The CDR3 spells CSVRSQGAKGYTF. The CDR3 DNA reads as TGCAGCGTCCGCTCACAGGGGGCTAAGGGCTACACCTTC.

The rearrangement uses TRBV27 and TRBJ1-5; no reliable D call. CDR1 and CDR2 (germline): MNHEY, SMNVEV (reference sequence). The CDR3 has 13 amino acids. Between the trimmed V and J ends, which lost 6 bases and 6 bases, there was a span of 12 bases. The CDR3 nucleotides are TGTGCCAGCAGGTCTCAGGTGACTCAGCCCCAGCATTTT. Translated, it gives CASRSQVTQPQHF.

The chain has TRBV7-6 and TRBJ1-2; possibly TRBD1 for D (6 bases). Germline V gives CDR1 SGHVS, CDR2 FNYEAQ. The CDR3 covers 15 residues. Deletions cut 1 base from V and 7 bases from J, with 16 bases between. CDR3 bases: TGTGCCAGCAGCTTAGGTGAATCAGGGGTCGGTGGCTACACCTTC. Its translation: CASSLGESGVGGYTF.

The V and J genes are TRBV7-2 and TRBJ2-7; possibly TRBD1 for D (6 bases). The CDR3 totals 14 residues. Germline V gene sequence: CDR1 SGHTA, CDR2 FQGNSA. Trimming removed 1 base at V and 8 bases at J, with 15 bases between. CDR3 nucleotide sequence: TGTGCCAGCAGCTTAGACGTCACTGGACAGCAGCAGTACTTC. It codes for CASSLDVTGQQQYF.

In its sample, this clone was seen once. The CDR3 sequence: CAWADSTGPWDTQYF. The CDR3 region has the DNA TGTGCCTGGGCCGACAGCACCGGACCTTGGGATACGCAGTATTTT. The chain carries TRBV30 and TRBJ2-3; D is perhaps TRBD1 (5 bases). The CDR3 covers 15 residues. In germline, CDR1 is GTSNPN, CDR2 SVGIG (reference sequence). V was cut by 5 bases and J by 6 bases, with 21 bases left in between.

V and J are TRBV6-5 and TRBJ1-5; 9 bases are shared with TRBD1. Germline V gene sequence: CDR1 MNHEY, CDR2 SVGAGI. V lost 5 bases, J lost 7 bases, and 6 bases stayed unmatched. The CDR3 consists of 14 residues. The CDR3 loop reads CASSRRQGVQPQHF. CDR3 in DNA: TGTGCCAGCAGTCGACGACAGGGGGTCCAGCCCCAGCATTTT.

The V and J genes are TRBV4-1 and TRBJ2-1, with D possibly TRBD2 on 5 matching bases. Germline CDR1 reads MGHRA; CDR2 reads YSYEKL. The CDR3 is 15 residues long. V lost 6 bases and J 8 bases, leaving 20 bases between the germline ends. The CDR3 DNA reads TGCGCCAGCAGTTTAAGGGAAGCTAGCCCCGATGAGCAGTTCTTC. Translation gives CASSLREASPDEQFF.

The CDR3 reads CASRTPLGDEQFF. DNA of the CDR3: TGTGCCAGCAGAACCCCCCTTGGAGATGAGCAGTTCTTC. This chain links TRBV6-5 with TRBJ2-1, with D hard to call. This CDR3 has 13 amino acids. Per germline, CDR1 MNHEY and CDR2 SVGAGI. V lost 6 bases, J lost 8 bases, and 14 bases lay in between.

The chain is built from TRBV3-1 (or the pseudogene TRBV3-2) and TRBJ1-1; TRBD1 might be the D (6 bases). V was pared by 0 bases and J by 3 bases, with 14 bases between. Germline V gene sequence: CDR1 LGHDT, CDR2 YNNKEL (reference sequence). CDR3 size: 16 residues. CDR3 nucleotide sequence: TGTGCCAGCAGCCAAGATATTGCCAGGGGTTACACTGAAGCTTTCTTT. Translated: CASSQDIARGYTEAFF.

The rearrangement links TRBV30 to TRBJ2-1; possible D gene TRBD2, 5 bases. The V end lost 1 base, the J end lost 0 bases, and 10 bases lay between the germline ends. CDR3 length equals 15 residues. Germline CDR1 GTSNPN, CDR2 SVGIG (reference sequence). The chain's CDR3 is CAWSGEPSSYNEQFF. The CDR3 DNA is TGTGCCTGGAGTGGGGAGCCAAGCTCCTACAATGAGCAGTTCTTC.

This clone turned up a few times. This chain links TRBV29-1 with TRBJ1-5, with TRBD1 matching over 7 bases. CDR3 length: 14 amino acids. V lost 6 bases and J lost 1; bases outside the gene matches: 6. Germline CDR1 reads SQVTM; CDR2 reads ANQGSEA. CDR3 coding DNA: TGCAGCGTCGGGGCGACAGGGAGCAATCAGCCCCAGCATTTT. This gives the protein CSVGATGSNQPQHF.

The CDR3 loop reads CASSLGGPRETQYF. In DNA, the CDR3 is TGCGCCAGCAGCTTGGGGGGGCCTCGGGAGACCCAGTACTTC. The rearrangement uses TRBV5-1 and TRBJ2-5; the D gene is possibly TRBD1 (6 bases). V was clipped by 0 bases and J by 5 bases, with 11 bases between them. The germline CDR1 and CDR2 sequences are SGHRS and YFSETQ. The CDR3 has 14 residues.